This T cell receptor (beta chain) came from a study of T cell responses to AZD1222 COVID-19 vaccine. With 1 base clipped from V and 0 bases from J, the junction kept 4 bases outside the gene matches. The germline CDR1 and CDR2 sequences are SGHTA and FQGNSA. CDR3 length: 17 amino acids. The table came from immunoSEQ multiplex PCR; TCRdb's copy has only in-frame clones and leaves some out. The sample shows more than 60,000 clones, around 87% of them seen only once. This receptor was obtained from an adult who received the AZD1222 COVID-19 vaccine. The chain couples TRBV7-2 to TRBJ2-3, with TRBD2 identical over 10 bases. The input for sequencing was peripheral blood, taken 28 days after the second AZD1222 dose. The CDR3 spells CASSLETSGRSTDTQYF. The CDR3 DNA is TGTGCCAGCAGCTTAGAGACTAGCGGGCGAAGCACAGATACGCAGTATTTT.